The sequence of this T cell receptor (beta chain) was determined in a study of T cell responses to AZD1222 COVID-19 vaccine. Overall study results and limits: Across the whole spike, CD4 TCRs peaked at regions 160-218 and 743-854. Most donors were white British, females outnumbered males, and clonal diversity was possibly underestimated.

Germline CDR1 reads GTSNPN; CDR2 reads SVGIG (reference sequence). The CDR3 extends over 16 amino acids. The V and J ends lost 0 bases and 5 bases respectively, with 14 bases between them. A remark on this clone: Its target is not known.

TCRdb keeps only in-frame clones here, not all; method: immunoSEQ multiplex PCR. In the table there are about 110,000 clones, roughly four fifths of which are singletons. This TCR came from an adult in good health. This chain connects TRBV30 to TRBJ1-6, with D possibly matching TRBD1 (6 bases). The specimen was peripheral blood, collected on day 0 of AZD1222 vaccination. The CDR3 loop is CAWSVAGGFDNSPLHF. CDR3 DNA: TGTGCCTGGAGTGTAGCGGGGGGCTTCGATAATTCACCCCTCCACTTT.